This T cell receptor beta chain was found in a study of T-cell reconstitution after alpha-beta-depleted transplantation in children. The CDR3 runs 17 residues. The junction had 10 bases not matched to a gene; V was cut back by 2 bases and J by 3 bases. Germline CDR1 LNHNV, CDR2 YYDKDF (reference sequence). During its preparation, the TCRbeta library received unique molecular identifiers. Each CDR3 protein is one row after TCRdb ran MiXCR on the PCR reads. The sample yields about 540,000 distinct CDR3 sequences, roughly 18% seen once. The sequence was obtained from a human donor who donated a stem cell graft to a child with acute lymphoblastic leukemia. J is TRBJ1-5 and V is TRBV15; 7 bases match TRBD1. Here the sequenced sample was PBMCs from the stem cell graft donor, taken from the stem cell graft. CDR3 sequence: CATSRFPGQAVNQPQHF. CDR3 DNA: TGTGCCACCAGCAGATTTCCTGGACAGGCGGTCAATCAGCCCCAGCATTTT.